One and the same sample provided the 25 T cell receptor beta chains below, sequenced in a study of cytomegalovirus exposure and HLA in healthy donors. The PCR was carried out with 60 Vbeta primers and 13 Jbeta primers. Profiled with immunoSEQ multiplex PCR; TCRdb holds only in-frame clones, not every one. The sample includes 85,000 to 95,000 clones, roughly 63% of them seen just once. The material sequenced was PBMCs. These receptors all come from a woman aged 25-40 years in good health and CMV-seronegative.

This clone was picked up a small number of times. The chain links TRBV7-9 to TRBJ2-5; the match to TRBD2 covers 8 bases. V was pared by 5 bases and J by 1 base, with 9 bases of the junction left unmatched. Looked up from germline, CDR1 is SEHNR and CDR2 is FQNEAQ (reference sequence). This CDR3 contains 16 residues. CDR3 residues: CASSPLGGRRQETQYF. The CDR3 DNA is TGTGCCAGCAGCCCCCTAGGCGGGAGGCGCCAAGAGACCCAGTACTTC.

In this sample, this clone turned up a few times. CDR3 sequence: CASSPGGGDYGYTF. The CDR3 coding sequence is TGTGCCAGCAGCCCAGGTGGGGGGGACTATGGCTACACCTTC. This chain links TRBV7-6 with TRBJ1-2, with TRBD1 as a possible D gene (5 bases). This CDR3 contains 14 residues. The germline V gene has CDR1 SGHVS and CDR2 FNYEAQ. V lost 5 bases to trimming and J lost 3 bases, with 13 bases between them.

Here the CDR3 reads CASSELAGKPYEQYF. Here the CDR3 DNA reads TGTGCCAGCAGTGAGCTAGCGGGGAAACCCTACGAGCAGTACTTC. This chain links TRBV6-4 with TRBJ2-7; 9 bases fit TRBD2. With 3 bases clipped from V and 2 bases from J, the junction kept 5 bases outside the gene matches. Germline CDR1 is MRHNA and CDR2 is SNTAGT. The CDR3 is made up of 15 amino acids.

The CDR3 loop reads CASSRQDSINYGYTF. The DNA of the CDR3 is TGTGCCAGCAGCCGACAGGACTCCATAAACTATGGCTACACCTTC. This rearrangement joins TRBV5-6 to TRBJ1-2; possible D gene TRBD1, 6 bases. Trimming took off 4 bases at V and 2 bases at J, with 15 bases between the two ends. CDR3 length: 15 amino acids. Germline lookup yields CDR1 SGHDT and CDR2 YYEEEE.

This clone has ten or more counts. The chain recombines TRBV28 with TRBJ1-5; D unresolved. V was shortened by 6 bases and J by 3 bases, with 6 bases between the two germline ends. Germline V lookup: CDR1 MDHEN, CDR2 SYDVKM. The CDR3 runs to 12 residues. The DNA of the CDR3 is TGTGCCAGCAGGACTCCCAATCAGCCCCAGCATTTT. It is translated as CASRTPNQPQHF.

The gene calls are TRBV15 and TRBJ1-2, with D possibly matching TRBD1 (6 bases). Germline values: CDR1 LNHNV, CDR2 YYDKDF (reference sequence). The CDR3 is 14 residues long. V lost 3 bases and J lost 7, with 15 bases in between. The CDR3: CATSSQGTLLGYTF. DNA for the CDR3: TGTGCCACCAGCAGTCAGGGGACACTTCTTGGCTACACCTTC.

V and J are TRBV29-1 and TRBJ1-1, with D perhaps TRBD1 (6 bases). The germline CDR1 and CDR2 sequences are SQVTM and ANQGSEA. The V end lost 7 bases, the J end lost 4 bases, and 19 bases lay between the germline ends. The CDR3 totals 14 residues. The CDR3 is CSGGGGSVVTEAFF. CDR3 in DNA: TGCAGCGGGGGCGGGGGCAGTGTAGTCACTGAAGCTTTCTTT.

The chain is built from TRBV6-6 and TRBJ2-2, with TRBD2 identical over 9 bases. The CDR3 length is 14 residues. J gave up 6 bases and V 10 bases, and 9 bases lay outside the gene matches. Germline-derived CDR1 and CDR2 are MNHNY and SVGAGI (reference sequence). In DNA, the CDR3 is TGTGCCACTGAAGCGGGGGGTAATTCCGGGGAGCTGTTTTTT. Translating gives CATEAGGNSGELFF.

This CDR3 reads CASSQKGQGALSYGYTF. As DNA, the CDR3 is TGTGCCAGCAGCCAGAAGGGACAGGGGGCCCTATCCTATGGCTACACCTTC. J is TRBJ1-2 and V is TRBV7-9, with 12 nucleotides matching TRBD1. Germline-derived CDR1 and CDR2 are SEHNR and FQNEAQ (reference sequence). The CDR3 has 17 amino acids. With 5 bases clipped from V and 4 bases from J, the junction kept 11 bases outside the gene matches. The complete variable domain, with remaining parts taken from reference TRBV7-9 and TRBJ1-2, reads DTGVSQNPRHKITKRGQNVTFRCDPISEHNRLYWYRQTLGQGPEFLTYFQNEAQLEKSRLLSDRFSAERPKGSFSTLEIQRTEQGDSAMYLCASSQKGQGALSYGYTFGSGTRLTVV.

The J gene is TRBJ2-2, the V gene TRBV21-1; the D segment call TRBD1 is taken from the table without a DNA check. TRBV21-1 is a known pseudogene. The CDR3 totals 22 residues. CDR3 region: CASSTPDRTCRGSNTEGGELFF. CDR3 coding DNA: TGTGCCAGCAGCACCCCCGATAGGACGTGCAGGGGCTCAAACACCGAAGGAGGGGAGCTGTTTTTT.

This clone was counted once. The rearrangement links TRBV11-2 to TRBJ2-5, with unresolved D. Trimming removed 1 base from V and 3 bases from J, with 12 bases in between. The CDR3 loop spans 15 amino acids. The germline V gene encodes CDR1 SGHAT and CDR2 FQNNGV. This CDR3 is CASSLGRLRKETQYF. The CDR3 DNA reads TGTGCCAGCAGCTTAGGTAGACTTCGGAAAGAGACCCAGTACTTC.

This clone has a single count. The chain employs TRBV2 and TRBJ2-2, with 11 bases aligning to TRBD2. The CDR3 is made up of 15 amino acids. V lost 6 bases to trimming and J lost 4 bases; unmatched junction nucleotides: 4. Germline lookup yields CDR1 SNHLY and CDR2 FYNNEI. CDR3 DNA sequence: TGTGCCAGCAGAGCGGGACTAGCGGCCACCGGGGAGCTGTTTTTT. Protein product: CASRAGLAATGELFF.

Here the CDR3 reads CAWRRQGNEQFF. CDR3 DNA sequence: TGTGCCTGGAGAAGACAGGGAAATGAGCAGTTCTTC. The V and J genes are TRBV30 and TRBJ2-1, with 7 positions matching TRBD1. The CDR3 is 12 amino acids. Losses at the gene ends were 3 bases for V and 7 bases for J; bases not matched to a gene: 3. Germline CDR1 GTSNPN, CDR2 SVGIG (reference sequence).

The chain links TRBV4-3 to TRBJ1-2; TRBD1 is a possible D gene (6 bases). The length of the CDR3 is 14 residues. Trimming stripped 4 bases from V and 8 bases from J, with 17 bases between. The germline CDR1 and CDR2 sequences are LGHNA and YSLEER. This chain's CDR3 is CASSLQGGPVGYTF. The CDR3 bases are TGCGCCAGCAGCCTACAGGGAGGGCCGGTAGGCTACACCTTC.

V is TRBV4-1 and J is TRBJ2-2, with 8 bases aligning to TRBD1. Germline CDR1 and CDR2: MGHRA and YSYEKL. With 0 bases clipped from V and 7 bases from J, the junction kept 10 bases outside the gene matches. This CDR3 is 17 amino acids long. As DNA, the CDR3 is TGCGCCAGCAGCCAAGAGAGGGGCAGGGGGCAGATCGGGGAGCTGTTTTTT. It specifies CASSQERGRGQIGELFF.

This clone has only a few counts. The CDR3 protein is CASTAGTAAGAQYF. The CDR3 DNA sequence: TGTGCCAGCACCGCCGGGACTGCCGCCGGGGCGCAGTATTTT. The chain links TRBV6-5 to TRBJ2-3; a weak D match, TRBD2 (6 bases). The CDR3 contains 14 residues. With 7 bases removed from V and 10 bases from J, the gap between germline ends came to 21 bases. From germline, CDR1 is MNHEY and CDR2 SVGAGI.

The DNA for the CDR3 is TGTGCCAGCAGTGAAGGACAGGGGGACGGAAACACCATATATTTT. Its protein product is CASSEGQGDGNTIYF. The chain carries TRBV6-1 and TRBJ1-3; TRBD1 agrees at 9 bases. V shed 1 base and J 4 bases; nucleotides not matched to a gene: 2. Germline V gene data show CDR1 as MNHNS and CDR2 as SASEGT. CDR3 length equals 15 residues.

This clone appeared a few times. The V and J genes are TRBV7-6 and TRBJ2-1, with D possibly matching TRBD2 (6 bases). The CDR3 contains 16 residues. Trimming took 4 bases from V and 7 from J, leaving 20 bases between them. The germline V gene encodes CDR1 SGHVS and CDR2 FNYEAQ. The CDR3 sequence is CASSSPLGGGGNEQFF. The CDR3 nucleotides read TGTGCCAGCAGCTCCCCCCTCGGGGGAGGTGGGAATGAGCAGTTCTTC.

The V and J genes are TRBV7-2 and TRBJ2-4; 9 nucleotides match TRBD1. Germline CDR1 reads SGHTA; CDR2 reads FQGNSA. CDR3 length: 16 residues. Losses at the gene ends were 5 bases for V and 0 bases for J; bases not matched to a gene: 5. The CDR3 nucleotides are TGTGCCAGCAGCCCTCGGACAGGGGAAGCCAAAAACATTCAGTACTTC. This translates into CASSPRTGEAKNIQYF.

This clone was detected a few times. CDR3: CATAYSGSRTDTQYF. The CDR3 region has the DNA TGTGCCACCGCATATAGCGGCTCCCGCACAGATACGCAGTATTTT. The V call is TRBV6-6, the J call TRBJ2-3; a weak D match, TRBD2 (6 bases). The V end was cut by 10 bases, the J end by 1 base, with 18 bases between. The CDR3 is 15 amino acids. The germline gives CDR1 MNHNY, CDR2 SVGAGI (reference sequence).

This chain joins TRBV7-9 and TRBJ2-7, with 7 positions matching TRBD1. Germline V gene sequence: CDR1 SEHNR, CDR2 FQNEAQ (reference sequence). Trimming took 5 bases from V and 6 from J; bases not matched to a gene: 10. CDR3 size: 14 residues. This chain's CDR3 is CASSPTGASVEQYF. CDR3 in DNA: TGTGCCAGCAGCCCCACAGGGGCCTCGGTCGAGCAGTACTTC.

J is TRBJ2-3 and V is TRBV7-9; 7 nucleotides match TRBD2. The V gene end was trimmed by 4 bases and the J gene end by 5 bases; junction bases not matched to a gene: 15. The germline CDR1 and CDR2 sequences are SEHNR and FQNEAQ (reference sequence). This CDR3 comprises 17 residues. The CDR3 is CASSSRLAERRRDTQYF. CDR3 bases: TGTGCCAGCAGCTCGCGACTAGCCGAGAGGAGGCGAGATACGCAGTATTTT.

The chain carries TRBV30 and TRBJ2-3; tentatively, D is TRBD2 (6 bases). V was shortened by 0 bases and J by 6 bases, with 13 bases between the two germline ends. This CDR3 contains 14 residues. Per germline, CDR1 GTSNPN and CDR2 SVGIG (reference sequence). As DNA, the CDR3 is TGTGCCTGGAGTGTTGGGGGGTCGGGGGATACGCAGTATTTT. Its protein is CAWSVGGSGDTQYF.

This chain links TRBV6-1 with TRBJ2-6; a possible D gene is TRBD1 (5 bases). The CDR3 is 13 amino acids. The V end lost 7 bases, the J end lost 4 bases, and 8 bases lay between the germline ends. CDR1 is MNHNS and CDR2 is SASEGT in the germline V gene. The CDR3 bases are TGTGCCAGCACAGGGCGCGGGGCCAACGTCCTGACTTTC. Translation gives CASTGRGANVLTF.

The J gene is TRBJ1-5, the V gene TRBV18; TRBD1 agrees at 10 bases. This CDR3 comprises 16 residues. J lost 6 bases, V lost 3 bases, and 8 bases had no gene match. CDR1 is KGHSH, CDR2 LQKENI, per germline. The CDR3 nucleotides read TGTGCCAGCTCACCCGGGACAGGGGAGGGGGGTCAGCCCCAGCATTTT. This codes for CASSPGTGEGGQPQHF.